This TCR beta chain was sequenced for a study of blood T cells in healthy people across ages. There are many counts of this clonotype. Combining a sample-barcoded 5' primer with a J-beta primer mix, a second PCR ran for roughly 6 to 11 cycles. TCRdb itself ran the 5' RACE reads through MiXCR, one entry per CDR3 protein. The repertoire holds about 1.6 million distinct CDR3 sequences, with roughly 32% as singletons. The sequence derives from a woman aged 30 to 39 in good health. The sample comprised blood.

The CDR3 loop is CASSLRTGGSTDTQYF. The DNA of the CDR3 is TGTGCCAGCAGCCTCAGGACAGGAGGGAGCACAGATACGCAGTATTTT. This rearrangement joins TRBV12-3 or TRBV12-4 to TRBJ2-3; the D gene is possibly TRBD1 (7 bases). This CDR3 has 16 residues. Between the trimmed V and J ends, which lost 6 bases and 0 bases, there was a span of 16 bases.